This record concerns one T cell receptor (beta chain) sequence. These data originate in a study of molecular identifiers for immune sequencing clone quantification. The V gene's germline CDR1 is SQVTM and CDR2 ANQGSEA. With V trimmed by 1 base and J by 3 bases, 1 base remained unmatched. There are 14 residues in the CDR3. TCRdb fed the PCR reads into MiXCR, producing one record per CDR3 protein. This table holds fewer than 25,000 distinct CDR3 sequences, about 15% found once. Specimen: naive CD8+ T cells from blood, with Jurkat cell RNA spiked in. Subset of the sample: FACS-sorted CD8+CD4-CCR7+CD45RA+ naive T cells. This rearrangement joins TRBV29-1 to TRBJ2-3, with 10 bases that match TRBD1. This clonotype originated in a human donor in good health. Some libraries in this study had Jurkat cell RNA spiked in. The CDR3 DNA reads TGCAGCGTTGAAGGGACAGGGGGTACAGATACGCAGTATTTT. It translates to CSVEGTGGTDTQYF.